This TCR beta chain was documented in a study of Graves' ophthalmopathy and Graves' hyperthyroidism. Germline assignment: CDR1 ENHRY and CDR2 SYGVKD. The length of the CDR3 is 13 residues. The V end lost 6 bases, the J end lost 0 bases, and 8 bases lay between the germline ends. The authors amplified TCR beta CDR3 regions, and they did so from RNA transcripts for repertoire sequencing. A first-round RT-PCR used HTBI primers, followed by a second-round multiplex PCR. TCRdb called the multiplex PCR reads again in MiXCR, with one record for every CDR3 protein. The sample lists around 1,000,000 distinct CDR3 sequences, less than 45% seen once, with around 10% in the top ten. This clonotype was recorded many times.

The sample comprised peripheral blood or thyroid tissue (not recorded which). The chain couples TRBV10-3 to TRBJ1-1; D gene uncertain. The receptor was derived from an adult man with Graves' hyperthyroidism. The CDR3 DNA reads as TGTGCCATCAGGCCCCGGATGAACACTGAAGCTTTCTTT. The encoded protein is CAIRPRMNTEAFF.